This T cell receptor (beta chain) was identified in a study of blood T cell repertoires in COVID-19. Across the study: COVID-19 samples collected from the United States, Italy and Spain covered acute and convalescent phases. PBMCs, B-cell-depleted T cells, or T cells were the source of the cDNA or gDNA that made up the material.

This clone was seen a single time. J lost 10 bases, V lost 5 bases, and 12 bases had no gene match. The CDR3 sequence is 16 residues long. Germline V lookup: CDR1 SGHAT, CDR2 FQNNGV. Generated by immunoSEQ multiplex PCR, the TCRdb table keeps only in-frame clones and is missing some. The sample yields 35,000 to 50,000 clones, roughly 85% seen once. What was sequenced was peripheral blood. The chain is built from TRBV11-2 and TRBJ1-6; the match to TRBD1 covers 9 bases. The sequence was obtained from a man aged 55 to 70 with acute or convalescent COVID-19. CDR3 residues: CASSTISGTGSSPLHF. In DNA, the CDR3 is TGTGCCAGCAGCACAATATCTGGGACAGGGTCATCACCCCTCCACTTT.